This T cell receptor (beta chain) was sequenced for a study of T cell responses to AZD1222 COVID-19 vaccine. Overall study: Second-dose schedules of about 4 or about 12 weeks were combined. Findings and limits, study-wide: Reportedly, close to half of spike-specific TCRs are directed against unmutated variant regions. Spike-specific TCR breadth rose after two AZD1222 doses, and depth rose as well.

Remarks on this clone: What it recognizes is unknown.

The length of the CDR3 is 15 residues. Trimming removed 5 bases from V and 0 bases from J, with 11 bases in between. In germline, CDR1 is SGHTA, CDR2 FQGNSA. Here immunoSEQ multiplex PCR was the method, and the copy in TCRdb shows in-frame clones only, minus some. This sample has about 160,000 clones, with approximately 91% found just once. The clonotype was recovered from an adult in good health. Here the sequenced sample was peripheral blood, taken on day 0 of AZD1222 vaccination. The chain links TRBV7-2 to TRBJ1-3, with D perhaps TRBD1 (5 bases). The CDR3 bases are TGTGCCAGCAGCGGAGACAGTAGCTCTGGAAACACCATATATTTT. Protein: CASSGDSSSGNTIYF. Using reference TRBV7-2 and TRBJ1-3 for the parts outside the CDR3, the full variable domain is GAGVSQSPSNKVTEKGKDVELRCDPISGHTALYWYRQSLGQGLEFLIYFQGNSAPDKSGLPSDRFSAERTGGSVSTLTIQRTQQEDSAVYLCASSGDSSSGNTIYFGEGSWLTVV.